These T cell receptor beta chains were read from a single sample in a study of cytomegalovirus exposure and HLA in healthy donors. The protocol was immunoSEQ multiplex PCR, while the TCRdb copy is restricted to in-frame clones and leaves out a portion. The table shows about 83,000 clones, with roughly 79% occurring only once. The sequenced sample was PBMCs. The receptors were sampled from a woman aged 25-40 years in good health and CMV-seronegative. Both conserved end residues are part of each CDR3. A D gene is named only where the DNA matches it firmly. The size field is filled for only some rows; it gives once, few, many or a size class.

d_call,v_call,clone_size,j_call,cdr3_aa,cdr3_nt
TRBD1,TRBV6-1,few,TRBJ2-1,CASSDGTGYNEQFF,TGTGCCAGCAGTGATGGGACAGGGTACAATGAGCAGTTCTTC
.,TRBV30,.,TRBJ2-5,CAWSRRAALRTETQYF,TGTGCCTGGAGCCGACGAGCGGCCCTAAGGACGGAGACCCAGTACTTC
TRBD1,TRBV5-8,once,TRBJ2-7,CASSLGTDSYEQYF,TGTGCCAGCAGCTTAGGGACAGACTCCTACGAACAGTACTTC
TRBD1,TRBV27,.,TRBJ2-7,CASSLLGQGARPYEQYF,TGTGCCAGCAGTTTATTGGGACAGGGAGCTCGTCCCTACGAGCAGTACTTC
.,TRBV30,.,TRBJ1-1,CAWIPSRANTEAFF,TGTGCCTGGATCCCGTCCAGGGCGAACACTGAAGCTTTCTTT
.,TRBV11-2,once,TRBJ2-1,CASSLRIDNEQFF,TGTGCCAGCAGCCTCAGGATCGACAATGAGCAGTTCTTC
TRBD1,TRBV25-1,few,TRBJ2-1,CASSHSGQGIVAEQFF,TGTGCCAGCAGCCACTCCGGACAGGGGATCGTTGCTGAGCAGTTCTTC
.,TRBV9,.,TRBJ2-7,CASSVGRGNYEQYF,TGTGCCAGCAGCGTAGGGAGGGGAAATTACGAGCAGTACTTC
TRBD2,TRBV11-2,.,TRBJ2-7,CASSSIAGIIYEQYF,TGTGCCAGCAGCTCAATAGCGGGCATTATTTACGAGCAGTACTTC
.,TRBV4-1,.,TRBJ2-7,CASSQEDGRGEWAYEQYF,TGCGCCAGCAGCCAAGAGGATGGCAGGGGAGAATGGGCCTACGAGCAGTACTTC
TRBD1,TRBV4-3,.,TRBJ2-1,CASSQSPGTGGQFF,TGCGCCAGCAGCCAAAGCCCCGGGACAGGGGGGCAGTTCTTC
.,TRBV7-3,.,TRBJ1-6,CASSPTGLNSPLHF,TGTGCCAGCAGCCCAACAGGGTTGAATTCACCCCTCCACTTT
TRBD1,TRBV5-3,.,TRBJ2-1,CATPTSGTGNNEQFF,TGTGCCACCCCCACCAGCGGGACAGGGAACAATGAGCAGTTCTTC
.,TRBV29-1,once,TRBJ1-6,CSVGQGNNSPLHF,TGCAGCGTTGGGCAGGGGAATAATTCACCCCTCCACTTT
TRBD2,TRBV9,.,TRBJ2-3,CASSVGSSGADTQYF,TGTGCCAGCAGCGTAGGGTCTAGCGGGGCAGATACGCAGTATTTT
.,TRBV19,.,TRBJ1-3,CASGIGGSGNTIYF,TGTGCCAGTGGGATCGGGGGCTCTGGAAACACCATATATTTT
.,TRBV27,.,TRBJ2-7,CASRPTNTTGPFYEQYF,TGTGCCAGCAGACCTACCAATACAACAGGGCCCTTCTACGAGCAGTACTTC
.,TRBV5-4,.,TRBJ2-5,CASSLAPFQETQYF,TGTGCCAGCAGCTTGGCCCCGTTCCAAGAGACCCAGTACTTC
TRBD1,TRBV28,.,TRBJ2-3,CASSLPSGTGKTQYF,TGTGCCAGCAGTTTACCGTCGGGGACAGGGAAAACGCAGTATTTT
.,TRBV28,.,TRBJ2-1,CASSLRTVYNEQFF,TGTGCCAGCAGTCTTCGGACAGTTTACAATGAGCAGTTCTTC
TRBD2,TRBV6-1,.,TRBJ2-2,CASSGGTSPARELFF,TGTGCCAGCAGTGGGGGGACTAGCCCCGCTCGGGAGCTGTTTTTT
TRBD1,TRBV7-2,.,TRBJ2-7,CASSLPRTGATYEQYF,TGTGCCAGCAGCTTACCCCGAACAGGGGCCACCTACGAGCAGTACTTC
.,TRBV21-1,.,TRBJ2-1,CARLVGTSGTGDSYNEQFF,TGTGCCAGACTTGTTGGGACTAGCGGGACGGGGGACTCCTACAATGAGCAGTTCTTC
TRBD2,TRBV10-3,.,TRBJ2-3,CAIKFAGDADTQYF,TGTGCCATCAAATTCGCGGGAGACGCAGATACGCAGTATTTT
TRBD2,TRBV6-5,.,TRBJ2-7,CASSYATSGSYEQYF,TGTGCCAGCAGTTACGCTACTAGCGGCTCCTACGAGCAGTACTTC
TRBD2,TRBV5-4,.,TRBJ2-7,CASSLVGLGGEQYF,TGTGCCAGCAGCTTGGTGGGACTAGGGGGCGAGCAGTACTTC
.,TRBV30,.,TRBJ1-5,CAWSDRGNQPQHF,TGTGCCTGGAGCGATCGCGGCAATCAGCCCCAGCATTTT
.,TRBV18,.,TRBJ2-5,CASSPAGGQETQYF,TGTGCCAGCTCACCGGCCGGAGGACAAGAGACCCAGTACTTC
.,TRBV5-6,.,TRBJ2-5,CASSPKQGWQETQYF,TGTGCCAGCAGCCCCAAACAGGGTTGGCAAGAGACCCAGTACTTC
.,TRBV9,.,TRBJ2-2,CASSVNAAGSGELFF,TGTGCCAGCAGCGTAAATGCTGCGGGGTCCGGGGAGCTGTTTTTT
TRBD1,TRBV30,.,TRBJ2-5,CAWSTRTGTGETQYF,TGTGCCTGGAGTACCCGGACAGGTACGGGAGAGACCCAGTACTTC
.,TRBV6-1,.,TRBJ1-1,CASSEVLGSTEAFF,TGTGCCAGCAGTGAAGTGTTAGGGAGCACTGAAGCTTTCTTT
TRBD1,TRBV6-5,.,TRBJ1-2,CASTYRGTYGYTF,TGTGCCAGCACCTACAGGGGAACCTATGGCTACACCTTC
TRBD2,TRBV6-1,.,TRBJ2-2,CASSRLASAGELFF,TGTGCCAGCAGTAGACTAGCGAGTGCCGGGGAGCTGTTTTTT
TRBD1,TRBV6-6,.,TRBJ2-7,CASSTNRGSRTYEQYF,TGTGCCAGCAGTACCAACAGGGGGTCAAGAACCTACGAGCAGTACTTC
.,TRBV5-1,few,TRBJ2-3,CASSPQGPSTDTQYF,TGCGCCAGCAGCCCACAGGGCCCTAGCACAGATACGCAGTATTTT
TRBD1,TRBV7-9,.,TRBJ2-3,CASSLTQGAADTQYF,TGTGCCAGCAGCTTAACGCAGGGGGCCGCAGATACGCAGTATTTT
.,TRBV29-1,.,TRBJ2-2,CSVEGVAGLNTGELFF,TGCAGCGTTGAAGGGGTGGCGGGACTGAACACCGGGGAGCTGTTTTTT
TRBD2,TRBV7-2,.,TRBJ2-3,CASSSRAGVRPDTQYF,TGTGCCAGCAGCTCAAGGGCGGGAGTTCGCCCAGATACGCAGTATTTT
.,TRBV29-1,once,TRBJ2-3,CSATPSTDTQYF,TGCAGCGCCACACCGAGCACAGATACGCAGTATTTT
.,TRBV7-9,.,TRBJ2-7,CASSTTGGSREQYF,TGTGCCAGCAGCACGACAGGTGGATCGAGGGAGCAGTACTTC
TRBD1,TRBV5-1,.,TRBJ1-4,CASSLEGTGGEKLFF,TGCGCCAGCAGCTTGGAGGGGACAGGGGGAGAAAAACTGTTTTTT
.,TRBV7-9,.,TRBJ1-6,CAWGEVYYNSPLHF,TGTGCCTGGGGGGAGGTCTACTATAATTCACCCCTCCACTTT
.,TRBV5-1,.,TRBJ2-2,CASSQGQPNTGELFF,TGCGCCAGCAGTCAAGGACAGCCGAACACCGGGGAGCTGTTTTTT
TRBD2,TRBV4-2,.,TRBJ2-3,CASSQGRLAGRGDTQYF,TGTGCCAGCAGCCAAGGGAGACTAGCGGGCCGCGGAGATACGCAGTATTTT
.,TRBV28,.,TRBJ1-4,CATQQGGNEKLFF,TGTGCCACCCAACAGGGTGGTAATGAAAAACTGTTTTTT
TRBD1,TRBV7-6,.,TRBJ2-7,CASSLTPVGTDKTYEQYF,TGTGCCAGCAGCTTAACGCCCGTGGGGACAGATAAAACCTACGAGCAGTACTTC
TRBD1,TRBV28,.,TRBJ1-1,CASSLGTGGTSEAFF,TGTGCCAGCAGTTTAGGGACAGGGGGGACTTCTGAAGCTTTCTTT
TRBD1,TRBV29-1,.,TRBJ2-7,CSVSQGSRYEQYF,TGCAGCGTTTCACAGGGGTCCCGCTACGAGCAGTACTTC
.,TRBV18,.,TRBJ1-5,CASSPLRGSNQPQHF,TGTGCCAGCTCACCGCTGCGGGGGTCCAATCAGCCCCAGCACTTT
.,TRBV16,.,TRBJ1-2,CASRSSGYGYTF,TGTGCCAGCAGAAGCTCGGGCTATGGCTACACCTTC
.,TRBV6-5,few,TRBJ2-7,CASSVVQGGYEQYF,TGTGCCAGCAGTGTCGTCCAGGGGGGCTACGAGCAGTACTTC
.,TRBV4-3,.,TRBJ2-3,CASSQDNPGTDTQYF,TGCGCCAGCAGCCAAGATAATCCCGGGACAGATACGCAGTATTTT
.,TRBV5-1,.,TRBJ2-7,CASSLRTGSYEQYF,TGCGCCAGCAGCTTGCGGACGGGATCCTACGAGCAGTACTTC